This entry describes one TCR beta chain. Its antigen target is currently unknown. A read error may produce the germline difference seen at one junction end. Collaborating institutions collected whole blood in K2EDTA tubes following their own protocols. For TCRbeta analysis, collaborator samples were shipped as frozen whole blood, as isolated PBMCs, or as DNA extracted from either sample type. The immunoSEQ Assay, a bias-controlled multiplex PCR, was used to amplify TCRbeta CDR3 regions from genomic DNA. As for how the authors treated the data: Within the assay, amplification of reference gene primers was used to estimate how many nucleated cells each sample contained. Sequence reads were collapsed and filtered to measure the absolute abundance of every unique TCRbeta CDR3 rearrangement. For each sample, productive Simpson clonality was calculated as the square root of Simpson's diversity index over productive rearrangements. The table was pulled from immuneACCESS by TCRdb, which kept in-frame rearrangements only. Such tables lose some clones; where checked, under half of the loss comes from unresolved V genes, and the rest has no known cause. V, J and clone size reflect that table, while D and trimming were determined from the DNA. Within this sample are some 150,000 clones, with more than 85% of them counted one time only. The top ten hold around 5.4% of the sample.

CDR1 and CDR2 are read off the germline V gene as MNHEY and SVGAGI. The CDR3 contains 14 residues, cysteine and phenylalanine counted. Here the CDR3 DNA is all that survives: 42 bases in frame from base 1. The record originates from a study of blood T cell repertoires in COVID-19 (dated by TCRdb to the early 2020s). With respect to the entire study: Collaborator samples came from the United States, Italy and Spain and covered acute and convalescent phases of COVID-19. The prospective study material was composed of cDNA or gDNA derived from T cells, B-cell-depleted T cells, or PBMCs. Subjects who had been exposed to COVID-19, were actively infected with it, or had recovered from it provided the deeply sampled blood TCRbeta repertoires that made up the dataset. The repertoires were released in a freely available public database intended as a resource for research on the immune response to SARS-CoV-2. Samples were obtained from the ongoing ImmuneRACE study (first 160 participants) and from roughly 1,300 subjects provided by 6 global collaborators. Sample metadata almost always included a de-identified subject ID, COVID-19 status, age in years and sex. Where available, HLA class I and class II types were obtained from metadata supplied by the sample provider rather than from assay-based typing. Study-level results and caveats: The quantity of clinical and demographic metadata differed by source and by participant and was supplied without curation.

Recombination joined TRBV6-5 with TRBJ1-1, with the D segment identity uncertain. Sequencing input: peripheral blood. This clonotype originated in a human donor in a cohort sampled during active COVID-19. CDR3 loop: CASSYSELNPEAFF. The DNA reads TGTGCCAGCAGTTACTCTGAGTTGAACCCTGAAGCTTTCTTT.